The rows below give T cell receptor beta chains drawn from one sample of a study of control samples from healthy donors and cancer patients. TCRdb's copy holds only in-frame clones and misses some; the assay was immunoSEQ multiplex PCR. Of 90,000 or so clones in the sample, roughly 80% were seen once. The sequenced sample was PBMCs. The source is an older man with lung cancer. Each CDR3 is given with its conserved first and last residue. D genes are given only for firm matches. Size is stated for part of the rows, as once, few or many counts, or as a class when the clone is expanded.

size: once
D: NA
J: TRBJ1-2
V: TRBV14
length: 13
CDR3: CASSQDLRKGYTF
DNA: TGTGCCAGCAGCCAAGATCTAAGGAAGGGCTACACCTTC

size: NA
D: NA
J: TRBJ2-7
V: TRBV6-6
length: 11
CDR3: CASSPPGEQYF
DNA: TGTGCCAGCAGTCCGCCAGGCGAGCAGTACTTC

size: NA
D: NA
J: TRBJ2-7
V: TRBV19
length: 16
CDR3: CASSIVKVLFPYEQYF
DNA: TGTGCCAGTAGTATAGTTAAGGTCCTCTTCCCCTACGAGCAGTACTTC

size: NA
D: NA
J: TRBJ2-4
V: TRBV5-6
length: 15
CDR3: CASSLRQGAKNIQYF
DNA: TGTGCCAGCAGCTTGAGGCAGGGGGCCAAAAACATTCAGTACTTC

size: NA
D: NA
J: TRBJ1-1
V: TRBV5-1
length: 14
CDR3: CASGLEALNTEAFF
DNA: TGCGCCAGCGGTCTCGAGGCTTTGAACACTGAAGCTTTCTTT

size: NA
D: TRBD1
J: TRBJ2-7
V: TRBV3-1/TRBV3-2
length: 16
CDR3: CASSQESIRGLHEQYF
DNA: TGTGCCAGCAGCCAAGAATCGATCAGGGGGCTTCACGAGCAGTACTTC

size: NA
D: TRBD1
J: TRBJ1-5
V: TRBV30
length: 14
CDR3: CAWSQTGSHQPQHF
DNA: TGTGCCTGGAGCCAGACAGGGTCACATCAGCCCCAGCATTTT

size: NA
D: TRBD2
J: TRBJ2-3
V: TRBV5-8
length: 15
CDR3: CASSLAAGGAITQYF
DNA: TGTGCCAGCAGCTTGGCAGCGGGGGGGGCCATTACGCAGTATTTT

size: NA
D: TRBD1
J: TRBJ2-1
V: TRBV6-4
length: 17
CDR3: CASSSVPGTGGTMKQFF
DNA: TGTGCCAGCAGCTCAGTTCCCGGGACAGGGGGCACAATGAAGCAGTTCTTC

size: NA
D: NA
J: TRBJ2-2
V: TRBV5-1
length: 16
CDR3: CASSTDPGVDTGELFF
DNA: TGCGCCAGCAGCACGGACCCGGGGGTAGACACCGGGGAGCTGTTTTTT

size: NA
D: NA
J: TRBJ2-1
V: TRBV16
length: 18
CDR3: CASSSPNLGGYSYNEQFF
DNA: TGTGCCAGCAGCTCTCCAAATCTAGGCGGGTACTCCTACAATGAGCAGTTCTTC

size: NA
D: TRBD2
J: TRBJ2-1
V: TRBV5-4
length: 16
CDR3: CASSSGLAGSKDEQFF
DNA: TGTGCCAGCAGCTCCGGACTAGCGGGGTCGAAGGATGAGCAGTTCTTC

size: NA
D: NA
J: TRBJ1-2
V: TRBV7-2
length: 14
CDR3: CASSLATTNYGYTF
DNA: TGTGCCAGCAGCTTAGCGACAACCAACTATGGCTACACCTTC

size: NA
D: NA
J: TRBJ1-1
V: TRBV6-5
length: 13
CDR3: CASGRTGNTEAFF
DNA: TGTGCCAGCGGCCGGACGGGGAACACTGAAGCTTTCTTT

size: NA
D: NA
J: TRBJ1-2
V: TRBV6-5
length: 15
CDR3: CASRTRDNLNYGYTF
DNA: TGTGCCAGCAGGACCAGGGATAACCTTAACTATGGCTACACCTTC

size: NA
D: NA
J: TRBJ1-4
V: TRBV2
length: 15
CDR3: CASSPQLARGEKLFF
DNA: TGTGCCAGCAGTCCCCAATTGGCCCGGGGAGAAAAACTGTTTTTT

size: NA
D: NA
J: TRBJ2-3
V: TRBV7-3
length: 13
CDR3: CASSLGLTDTQYF
DNA: TGTGCCAGCAGCTTAGGGTTAACAGATACGCAGTATTTT

size: NA
D: NA
J: TRBJ1-2
V: TRBV5-6
length: 12
CDR3: CASSLQGSFYTF
DNA: TGTGCCAGCAGCTTGCAGGGCAGCTTCTACACCTTC

size: NA
D: NA
J: TRBJ2-3
V: TRBV7-2
length: 13
CDR3: CASSLARWDTQYF
DNA: TGTGCCAGCAGCTTAGCAAGGTGGGATACGCAGTATTTT

size: NA
D: NA
J: TRBJ1-6
V: TRBV5-1
length: 14
CDR3: CASSLEAGHSPLHF
DNA: TGCGCCAGCAGCTTGGAGGCAGGTCATTCACCCCTCCACTTT

size: NA
D: TRBD2
J: TRBJ2-3
V: TRBV3-1/TRBV3-2
length: 18
CDR3: CASSRRRAGATSTDTQYF
DNA: TGTGCCAGCAGCCGCCGGAGGGCGGGAGCAACTAGCACAGATACGCAGTATTTT

size: NA
D: NA
J: TRBJ1-6
V: TRBV10-3
length: 15
CDR3: CAISELQAVGSPLHF
DNA: TGTGCCATCAGTGAGCTCCAAGCCGTGGGATCACCCCTCCACTTT

size: NA
D: NA
J: TRBJ2-3
V: TRBV14
length: 16
CDR3: CASSPVRMGATDTQYF
DNA: TGTGCCAGCAGCCCAGTTAGAATGGGGGCCACAGATACGCAGTATTTT

size: NA
D: TRBD1
J: TRBJ2-3
V: TRBV27
length: 18
CDR3: CASSLSHLQGTRTDTQYF
DNA: TGTGCCAGCAGTTTATCCCATCTACAGGGGACACGAACAGATACGCAGTATTTT

size: NA
D: TRBD2
J: TRBJ2-2
V: TRBV30
length: 14
CDR3: CAWLTGGLAGELFF
DNA: TGTGCCTGGTTGACGGGGGGGCTGGCCGGGGAGCTGTTTTTT

size: once
D: NA
J: TRBJ1-5
V: TRBV19
length: 17
CDR3: CASSIVGTAYSNQPQHF
DNA: TGTGCCAGTAGTATAGTAGGCACAGCGTATAGCAATCAGCCCCAGCATTTT

size: NA
D: NA
J: TRBJ1-1
V: TRBV19
length: 14
CDR3: CASSIQMGYTEAFF
DNA: TGTGCCAGTAGTATACAGATGGGGTACACTGAAGCTTTCTTT

size: NA
D: TRBD1
J: TRBJ1-2
V: TRBV18
length: 15
CDR3: CASSPGTGGNYGYTF
DNA: TGTGCCAGCTCACCTGGGACAGGGGGCAACTATGGCTACACCTTC

size: NA
D: NA
J: TRBJ2-3
V: TRBV19
length: 13
CDR3: CASSLGGTDTQYF
DNA: TGTGCCAGTAGTTTAGGGGGCACAGATACGCAGTATTTT

size: NA
D: TRBD1
J: TRBJ1-1
V: TRBV7-9
length: 17
CDR3: CASSLPRPDRANTEAFF
DNA: TGTGCCAGCAGCTTACCGCGACCGGACAGGGCTAACACTGAAGCTTTCTTT